These 14 T cell receptor beta chains came from one sample sequenced in a study of blood T cell repertoires in COVID-19. TCRdb's table, derived via immunoSEQ multiplex PCR, lists solely in-frame clones and lacks some. In the table there are roughly 400,000 clones, around nine tenths of which are singletons. Sequenced input: PBMCs or T cells enriched from blood (not recorded which). Source of these receptors: a woman aged 25 to 39 who had recovered from COVID-19.

The chain links TRBV6-2 or TRBV6-3 to TRBJ1-2, with D tentatively TRBD1 (6 bases). There are 18 residues in the CDR3. V was clipped by 2 bases and J by 5 bases, with 24 bases between them. Germline CDR1 reads MNHEY; CDR2 reads SVGEGT. In nucleotides, the CDR3 is TGTGCCAGCAGTTACCCTCGAGGTAGCGGGGGCGTGAATTATGGCTACACCTTC. Translation: CASSYPRGSGGVNYGYTF.

This clone was seen a few times. The J gene is TRBJ2-1, the V gene TRBV9; 14 positions match TRBD2. The CDR3 covers 19 residues. V shed 3 bases, J shed 1 base, and the junction held 9 bases outside the gene matches. Germline CDR1 and CDR2: SGDLS and YYNGEE. Written as DNA, the CDR3 is TGTGCCAGCAGCGAGGGGACTAGCGGGAGTTATAGGTCCTACAATGAGCAGTTCTTC. Its protein is CASSEGTSGSYRSYNEQFF.

In this sample, this clone turned up once. The chain uses TRBV3-1 (or the pseudogene TRBV3-2) and TRBJ1-2; weak D call: TRBD1 (5 bases). The CDR3 length is 16 residues. V lost 3 bases and J lost 3, with 17 bases in between. In germline, CDR1 is LGHDT, CDR2 YNNKEL (reference sequence). The CDR3 region has the DNA TGTGCCAGCAGCCAGCCGGGCCAGGGCGGTCACTATGGCTACACCTTC. Residues: CASSQPGQGGHYGYTF.

The chain combines TRBV7-2 with TRBJ1-2; D is uncertain. Between the trimmed V and J ends, which lost 5 bases and 7 bases, there was a span of 20 bases. The CDR3 runs to 15 residues. The germline CDR1 and CDR2 sequences are SGHTA and FQGNSA. This CDR3 reads CASSQEREGWGGYTF. The CDR3 nucleotides read TGTGCCAGCAGCCAGGAGAGGGAGGGATGGGGTGGCTACACCTTC.

This chain uses TRBV5-4 with TRBJ2-2; D may be TRBD1 (6 bases). Germline CDR1 is SGHNT and CDR2 is YYREEE (reference sequence). The CDR3 loop spans 16 amino acids. V was clipped by 0 bases and J by 2 bases, with 11 bases between them. The CDR3 DNA follows: TGTGCCAGCAGCTTGGTGGGGGCCCTAAACACCGGGGAGCTGTTTTTT. Translation: CASSLVGALNTGELFF.

V gene TRBV7-9 combines with J gene TRBJ2-1; TRBD2 aligns across 9 bases. Per the germline V gene, CDR1 is SEHNR and CDR2 is FQNEAQ (reference sequence). The CDR3 has 17 amino acids. V lost 4 bases and J lost 2; bases outside the gene matches: 9. Here the CDR3 reads CASSSPSSGTPYNEQFF. CDR3 DNA: TGTGCCAGCAGCTCCCCTTCTAGCGGGACTCCCTACAATGAGCAGTTCTTC.

The count of this clone is one. V usage is TRBV4-2 and J usage is TRBJ1-1, with D maybe TRBD1 (5 bases). Trimming shortened V by 1 base and J by 1 base, and 7 bases separated the two germline ends. The CDR3 spans 14 residues. In germline, CDR1 is LGHNA, CDR2 YNFKEQ. The CDR3 DNA follows: TGTGCCAGCAGCCAAGTAGGACAGAACACTGAAGCTTTCTTT. Amino acids: CASSQVGQNTEAFF.

Comment on this clone: The junction departs from germline at one end; a sequencing error may be responsible. This chain joins TRBV14 and TRBJ1-1, with 10 bases fitting TRBD1. CDR3 length equals 15 residues. The germline CDR1 and CDR2 sequences are SGHDN and FVKESK. This CDR3 is CASSKETGGGTEAFF. In DNA form, the CDR3 reads TGTGCCAGCAGCAAAGAGACAGGGGGCGGCACTGAAGCTTTCTTT.

The gene calls are TRBV11-3 and TRBJ1-5, with D possibly matching TRBD1 (6 bases). Trimming removed 7 bases at V and 4 bases at J, with 14 bases between. The CDR3 runs to 14 residues. Germline V CDR1 and CDR2: SGHNT, YENEEA. The CDR3 loop is CASTRQEDNQPQHF. CDR3 DNA sequence: TGTGCCAGCACCCGACAGGAGGATAATCAGCCCCAGCATTTT.

The CDR3 here is CASSISSRTGSWQPQHF. CDR3 bases: TGTGCCAGTAGTATATCTTCCAGGACAGGGTCTTGGCAGCCCCAGCATTTT. The rearrangement joins TRBV19 to TRBJ1-5, with 8 bases fitting TRBD1. CDR3 length: 17 residues. V trimming: 2 bases; J trimming: 7 bases; junction bases outside the gene matches: 13. Germline loops: CDR1 LNHDA, CDR2 SQIVND (reference sequence).

This clone was recorded once. This chain uses TRBV29-1 with TRBJ2-7, with D possibly matching TRBD1 (5 bases). The length of the CDR3 is 12 residues. Germline values: CDR1 SQVTM, CDR2 ANQGSEA. Trimming stripped 4 bases from V and 4 bases from J, with 11 bases between. For the CDR3, the DNA is TGCAGCGTTGTTGCTAACAGGTACGAGCAGTACTTC. Translating it yields CSVVANRYEQYF.

V and J are TRBV3-1 (or the pseudogene TRBV3-2) and TRBJ2-5, with D maybe TRBD2 (5 bases). Trimming took off 3 bases at V and 5 bases at J, with 13 bases between the two ends. Germline CDR1 LGHDT, CDR2 YNNKEL (reference sequence). The CDR3 has 14 amino acids. Here the CDR3 reads CASSHGTPGETQYF. The DNA for the CDR3 is TGTGCCAGCAGCCACGGCACCCCGGGGGAGACCCAGTACTTC.

The chain is built from TRBV6-5 and TRBJ2-1, with TRBD2 identical over 15 bases. With 4 bases clipped from V and 9 bases from J, the junction kept 7 bases outside the gene matches. The V gene's germline CDR1 is MNHEY and CDR2 SVGAGI. The CDR3 totals 16 residues. CDR3 sequence (DNA): TGTGCCAGCAGTTGGGGACTAGCGGGAGGTTCTAGTGAGCAGTTCTTC. Its translation is CASSWGLAGGSSEQFF.

The rearrangement joins TRBV6-5 to TRBJ2-7; tentative D call: TRBD2 (6 bases). Germline CDR1 reads MNHEY; CDR2 reads SVGAGI. This CDR3 has 13 amino acids. V was cut by 7 bases and J by 7 bases, with 17 bases left in between. CDR3 loop: CASTLASVGEQYF. CDR3 in DNA: TGTGCCAGCACTCTAGCGTCAGTCGGAGAGCAGTACTTC.